This T cell receptor (beta chain) was recorded in a study of blood T cell repertoires in COVID-19. Across the study: The United States, Italy and Spain provided the acute and convalescent COVID-19 samples. The analysed material was cDNA or gDNA that came from T cells, B-cell-depleted T cells, or PBMCs.

Produced via immunoSEQ multiplex PCR; TCRdb's table is partial and in-frame only. Altogether around 130,000 clones are present, over 75% being singletons, with the ten largest covering approximately 8.7%. The CDR3 totals 15 residues. Germline CDR1 and CDR2: MNHNY and SVGAGI (reference sequence). Trimming took 5 bases from V and 7 from J, leaving 18 bases between them. The clonotype was recovered from a man aged 40-49 years with active or convalescent COVID-19. This chain connects TRBV6-6 to TRBJ1-5; D is unclear. Sequencing used peripheral blood. In DNA, the CDR3 is TGTGCCAGCAGTGCCCCGGGAGGCGAGCGACAGCCCCAGCATTTT. Its translation: CASSAPGGERQPQHF.